The rows below give T cell receptor beta chains drawn from one sample of a study of T cell responses to AZD1222 COVID-19 vaccine. Measured with immunoSEQ multiplex PCR; TCRdb has only the in-frame clones, and not every one. The table records around 200,000 clones, approximately 92% of them present only once. Source: peripheral blood, taken 28 days after the second dose of the MenACWY control vaccine. Receptor source: an adult who received the MenACWY meningococcal vaccine as a control. The CDR3 runs from the conserved cysteine through the conserved F or W. D genes are given only for firm matches. Size is omitted from some rows. Given values are once, few, many or a class for expanded clones.

>TRBJ1-4|TRBV2|-|TRBD1
TGTGCCAGCAGTGAGAGGACAGGGGGCGCGGAACTGTTTTTT
CASSERTGGAELFF
>TRBJ1-4|TRBV6-5|once|TRBD1
TGTGCCAGCAGTTACCGGACAGGGCGCCCGAAACTGTTTTTT
CASSYRTGRPKLFF
>TRBJ1-1|TRBV20-1|-|-
TGCAGTGCTAGTCCCGGCTTAGGACGGAAGAACACTGAAGCTTTCTTT
CSASPGLGRKNTEAFF
>TRBJ1-2|TRBV20-1|-|-
TGCAGTGCTAGTTCTCCGGGGGGCTATGGCTACACCTTC
CSASSPGGYGYTF
>TRBJ1-6|TRBV28|-|-
TGTGCCAGCACCCTGCGGTCGGGAAATTCACCCCTCCACTTT
CASTLRSGNSPLHF
>TRBJ2-1|TRBV7-2|-|-
TGTGCCAGCAGCTTATCCCTCAGCTCCTACAATGAGCAGTTCTTC
CASSLSLSSYNEQFF
>TRBJ2-1|TRBV25-1|-|TRBD2
TGTGCCAGCAGTAGCGGGGGACCCTACAATGAGCAGTTCTTC
CASSSGGPYNEQFF
>TRBJ2-2|TRBV5-1|-|-
TGCGCCAGCAGCTTCCTCACTTCGGGGGGCGGAGCCGGGGAGCTGTTTTTT
CASSFLTSGGGAGELFF
>TRBJ1-2|TRBV4-2|-|-
TGTGCCAGCAGCCAAGTGGCAGGGGCGAACTATGGCTACACCTTC
CASSQVAGANYGYTF
>TRBJ2-7|TRBV28|once|-
TGTGCCAGCAGTTCGGGTTCTGCCTACGAGCAGTACTTC
CASSSGSAYEQYF
>TRBJ1-1|TRBV20-1|-|-
TGCAGTGCTAGAGTTGACGGTGAAGCTTTCTTT
CSARVDGEAFF
>TRBJ1-2|TRBV30|-|TRBD1
TGTGCCTGGAGTGGACAGGGGGCGGGAGGCTACACCTTC
CAWSGQGAGGYTF
>TRBJ2-7|TRBV9|-|TRBD1
TGTGCCAGCAGCGGAGCAGGGGGTGACTACGAGCAGTACTTC
CASSGAGGDYEQYF
>TRBJ1-4|TRBV7-2|-|-
TGTGCCAGCAGCTTCGCCGCCGCTAATGAAAAACTGTTTTTT
CASSFAAANEKLFF
>TRBJ2-7|TRBV5-1|-|-
TGCGCCAGCAGTTGGGACCAATCCTACGAGCAGTACTTC
CASSWDQSYEQYF
>TRBJ2-1|TRBV6-2/TRBV6-3|-|-
TGTGCCAGCAGTTTCGGTTCCTACAATGAGCAGTTCTTC
CASSFGSYNEQFF
>TRBJ1-5|TRBV28|-|-
TGTGCCAGCAGAATAGGGGTAACGAGCAATCAGCCCCAGCATTTT
CASRIGVTSNQPQHF
>TRBJ1-1|TRBV5-1|-|-
TGCGCCAGCAGCCCTGACAGATTGAACACTGAAGCTTTCTTT
CASSPDRLNTEAFF
>TRBJ1-2|TRBV2|-|TRBD1
TGTGCCAGCAGTGCGGGACAGGGTCCTGGCTACACCTTC
CASSAGQGPGYTF
>TRBJ1-1|TRBV5-7|-|-
TGTGCCAGCACCAGAGGGATCCTACAGGGGAACACTGAAGCTTTCTTT
CASTRGILQGNTEAFF
>TRBJ1-1|TRBV7-9|-|TRBD1
TGTGCCAGCAGTCCGACAGGGGGCACTGAAGCTTTCTTT
CASSPTGGTEAFF
>TRBJ1-5|TRBV6-5|-|TRBD1
TGTGCCAGCAGTTTGAACAGGGGGCACGATCAGCCCCAGCATTTT
CASSLNRGHDQPQHF
>TRBJ1-3|TRBV6-5|-|-
TGTGCCAGCAGCCAAACTGGGGGCTCTGGAAACACCATATATTTT
CASSQTGGSGNTIYF
>TRBJ2-3|TRBV18|-|-
TGTGCCAGCCGTTGGGGGGGGCCCCCCACCACAGATACGCAGTATTTT
CASRWGGPPTTDTQYF
>TRBJ1-1|TRBV7-9|-|-
TGTGCCAGCAGCGACAGGTTCGGAAACACTGAAGCTTTCTTT
CASSDRFGNTEAFF
>TRBJ2-2|TRBV28|once|TRBD2
TGTGCCAGCAGTTTAGCACTAGCGGGGGCCAGTAGGGAGCTGTTTTTT
CASSLALAGASRELFF
>TRBJ1-1|TRBV5-8|-|-
TGTGCCAGCAGCTTGTATCAGGGGAATATGAACACTGAAGCTTTCTTT
CASSLYQGNMNTEAFF
>TRBJ1-1|TRBV5-1|-|-
TGCGCCAGCAGCTCCTACACGAACACTGAAGCTTTCTTT
CASSSYTNTEAFF
>TRBJ1-6|TRBV7-2|-|-
TGTGCCAGCAGCTTGGACGTAGGACCCCTCCACTTT
CASSLDVGPLHF